The 3 T cell receptor beta chains reported below all come from one sample, sequenced in a study of T cell repertoires in cytomegalovirus infection. TCRdb re-called the reads with MiXCR, one entry per CDR3 protein. Of hundreds of thousands of distinct CDR3 sequences in the sample, about 11% are singletons; the top ten hold approximately 10%. The sequenced material came from PBMCs. The origin of the receptors is a human donor in good health (CMV status not recorded). Some clones in this sample may be carry-over from other donors' samples.

This clonotype has just a few counts. The chain joins TRBV13 to TRBJ2-3; D not certain. V lost 3 bases and J lost 6, with 7 bases in between. CDR3 size: 12 residues. CDR1 and CDR2 from the germline V gene are PRHDT and FYEKMQ (reference sequence). This CDR3 is CASSFPGDTQYF. The CDR3 DNA sequence: TGTGCCAGCAGCTTCCCCGGGGATACGCAGTATTTT.

This clonotype was detected only a few times. Written as DNA, the CDR3 is TGTGCCAGCAGCCTCGCGGTTGGGGTAGGAATGCTACATGGCTACACCTTC. This translates into CASSLAVGVGMLHGYTF. This chain links TRBV28 with TRBJ1-2; D not resolved. This CDR3 comprises 17 residues. Germline V lookup: CDR1 MDHEN, CDR2 SYDVKM. The V end was cut by 6 bases, the J end by 6 bases, with 26 bases between.

This clonotype has only a few counts. The chain uses TRBV28 and TRBJ1-2; no reliable D call. The CDR3 covers 12 residues. Trimming removed 2 bases at V and 8 bases at J, with 9 bases between. Per germline, CDR1 MDHEN and CDR2 SYDVKM. The CDR3 DNA reads TGTGCCAGCAGTTTAGGGCAGGTCGGCTACACCTTC. Translation gives CASSLGQVGYTF.